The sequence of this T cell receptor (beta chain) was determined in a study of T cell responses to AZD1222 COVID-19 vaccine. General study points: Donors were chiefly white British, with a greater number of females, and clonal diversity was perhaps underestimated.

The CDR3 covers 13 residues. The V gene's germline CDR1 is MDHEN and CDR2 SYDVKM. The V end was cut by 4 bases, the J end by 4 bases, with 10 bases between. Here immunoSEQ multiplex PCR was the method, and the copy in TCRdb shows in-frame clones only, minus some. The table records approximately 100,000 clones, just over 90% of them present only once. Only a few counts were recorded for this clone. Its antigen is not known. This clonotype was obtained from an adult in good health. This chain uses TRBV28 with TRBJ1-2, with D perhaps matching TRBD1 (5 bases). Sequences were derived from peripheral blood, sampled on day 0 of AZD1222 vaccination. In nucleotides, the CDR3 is TGTGCCAGCAGTTCGACAGAGACCTATGGCTACACCTTC. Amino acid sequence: CASSSTETYGYTF.